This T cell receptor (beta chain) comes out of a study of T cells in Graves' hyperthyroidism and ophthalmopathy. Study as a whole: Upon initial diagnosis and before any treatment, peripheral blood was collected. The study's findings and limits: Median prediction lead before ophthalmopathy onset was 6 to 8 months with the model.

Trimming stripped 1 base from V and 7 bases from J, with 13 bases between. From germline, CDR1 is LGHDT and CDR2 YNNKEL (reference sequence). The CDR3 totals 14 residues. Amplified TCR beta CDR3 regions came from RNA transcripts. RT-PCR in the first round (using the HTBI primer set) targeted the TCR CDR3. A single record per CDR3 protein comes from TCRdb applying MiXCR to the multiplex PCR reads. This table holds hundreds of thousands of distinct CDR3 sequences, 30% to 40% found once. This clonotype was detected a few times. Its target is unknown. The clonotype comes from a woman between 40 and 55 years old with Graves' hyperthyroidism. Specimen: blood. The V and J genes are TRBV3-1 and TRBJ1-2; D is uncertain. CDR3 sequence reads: CASSQGHGVGGYTF. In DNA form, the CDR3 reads TGTGCCAGCAGCCAAGGACACGGGGTCGGTGGCTACACCTTC. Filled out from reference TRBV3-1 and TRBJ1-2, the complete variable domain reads DTAVSQTPKYLVTQMGNDKSIKCEQNLGHDTMYWYKQDSKKFLKIMFSYNNKELIINETVPNRFSPKSPDKAHLNLHINSLELGDSAVYFCASSQGHGVGGYTFGSGTRLTVV.